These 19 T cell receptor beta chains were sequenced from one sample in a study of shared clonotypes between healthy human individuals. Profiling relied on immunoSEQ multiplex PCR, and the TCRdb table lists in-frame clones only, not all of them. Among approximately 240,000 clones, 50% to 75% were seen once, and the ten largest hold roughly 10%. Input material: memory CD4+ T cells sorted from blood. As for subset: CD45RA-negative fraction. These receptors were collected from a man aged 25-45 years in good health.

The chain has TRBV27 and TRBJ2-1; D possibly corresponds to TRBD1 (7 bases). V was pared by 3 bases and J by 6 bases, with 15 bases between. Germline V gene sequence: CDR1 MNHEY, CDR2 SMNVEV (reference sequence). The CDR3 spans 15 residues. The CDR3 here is CASSLWQGGSNEQFF. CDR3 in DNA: TGTGCCAGCAGTTTGTGGCAGGGGGGAAGCAATGAGCAGTTCTTC.

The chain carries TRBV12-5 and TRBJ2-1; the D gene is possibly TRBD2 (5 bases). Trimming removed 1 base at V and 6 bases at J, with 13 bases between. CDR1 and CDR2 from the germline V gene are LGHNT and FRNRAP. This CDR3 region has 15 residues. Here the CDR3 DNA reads TGTGCTAGTGGTTTGGCCCCGGTTGCGGGCAATGAGCAGTTCTTC. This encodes CASGLAPVAGNEQFF.

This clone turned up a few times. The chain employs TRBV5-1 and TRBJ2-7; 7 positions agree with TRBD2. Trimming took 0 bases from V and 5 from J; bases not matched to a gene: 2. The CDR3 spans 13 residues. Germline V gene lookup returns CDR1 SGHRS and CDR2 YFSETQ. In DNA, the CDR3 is TGCGCCAGCAGCTTGGGGGCGGGAGACGAGCAGTACTTC. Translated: CASSLGAGDEQYF.

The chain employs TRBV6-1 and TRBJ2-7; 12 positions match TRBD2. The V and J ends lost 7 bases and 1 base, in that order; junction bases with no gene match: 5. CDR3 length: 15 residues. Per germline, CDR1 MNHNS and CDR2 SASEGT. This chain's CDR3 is CASMTSGRGSYEQYF. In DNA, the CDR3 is TGTGCCAGCATGACTAGCGGGAGAGGGTCCTACGAGCAGTACTTC.

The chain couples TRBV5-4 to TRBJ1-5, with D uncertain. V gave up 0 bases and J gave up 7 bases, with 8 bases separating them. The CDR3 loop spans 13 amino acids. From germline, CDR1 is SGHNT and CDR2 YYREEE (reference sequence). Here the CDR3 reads CASSLGLGQPQHF. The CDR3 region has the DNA TGTGCCAGCAGCTTGGGGTTAGGACAGCCCCAGCATTTT.

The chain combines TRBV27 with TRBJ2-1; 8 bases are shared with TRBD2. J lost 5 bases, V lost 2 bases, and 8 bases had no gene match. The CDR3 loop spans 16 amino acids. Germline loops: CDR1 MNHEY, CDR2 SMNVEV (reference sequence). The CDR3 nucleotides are TGTGCCAGCAGTTTAGGGGGGACTAGGTGGGACAATGAGCAGTTCTTC. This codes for CASSLGGTRWDNEQFF.

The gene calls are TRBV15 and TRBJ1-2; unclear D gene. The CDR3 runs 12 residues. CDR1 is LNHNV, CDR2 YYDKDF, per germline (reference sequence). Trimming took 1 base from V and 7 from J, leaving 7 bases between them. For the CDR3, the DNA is TGTGCCACCAGCAGAGGTGAGGGTGGCTACACCTTC. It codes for CATSRGEGGYTF.

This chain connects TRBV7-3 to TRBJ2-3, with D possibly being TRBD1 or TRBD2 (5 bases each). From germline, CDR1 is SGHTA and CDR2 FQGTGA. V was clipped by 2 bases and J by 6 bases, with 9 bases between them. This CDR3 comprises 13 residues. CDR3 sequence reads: CASSLEGEDTQYF. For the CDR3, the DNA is TGTGCCAGCAGCTTAGAAGGGGAGGATACGCAGTATTTT.

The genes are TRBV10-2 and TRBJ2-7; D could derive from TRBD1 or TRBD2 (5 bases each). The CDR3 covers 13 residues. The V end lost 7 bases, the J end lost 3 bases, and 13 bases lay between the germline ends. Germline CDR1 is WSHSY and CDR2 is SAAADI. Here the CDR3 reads CASKGTRVYEQYF. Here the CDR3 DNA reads TGCGCCAGCAAGGGGACGAGGGTCTACGAGCAGTACTTC.

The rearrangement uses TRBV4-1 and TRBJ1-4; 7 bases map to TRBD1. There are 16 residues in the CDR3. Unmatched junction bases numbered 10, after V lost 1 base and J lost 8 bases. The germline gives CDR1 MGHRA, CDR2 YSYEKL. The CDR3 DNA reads TGCGCCAGCAGCCAAGTCGGGGCCAGGGGGGCGGAAAAACTGTTTTTT. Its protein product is CASSQVGARGAEKLFF.

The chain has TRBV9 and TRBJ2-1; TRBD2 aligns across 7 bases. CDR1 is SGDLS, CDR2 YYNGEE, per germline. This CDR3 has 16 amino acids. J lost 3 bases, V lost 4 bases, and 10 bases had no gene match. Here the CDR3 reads CASSTGLVEGYNEQFF. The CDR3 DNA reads TGTGCCAGCAGCACAGGACTAGTTGAGGGCTACAATGAGCAGTTCTTC. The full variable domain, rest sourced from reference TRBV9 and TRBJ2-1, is DSGVTQTPKHLITATGQRVTLRCSPRSGDLSVYWYQQSLDQGLQFLIQYYNGEERAKGNILERFSAQQFPDLHSELNLSSLELGDSALYFCASSTGLVEGYNEQFFGPGTRLTVL.

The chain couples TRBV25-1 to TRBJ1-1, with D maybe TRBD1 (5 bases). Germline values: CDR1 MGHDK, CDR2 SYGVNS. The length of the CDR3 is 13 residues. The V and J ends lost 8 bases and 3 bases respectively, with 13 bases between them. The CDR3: CASAGTTYTEAFF. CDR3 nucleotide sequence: TGTGCCAGCGCAGGGACCACCTACACTGAAGCTTTCTTT.

CDR3 sequence reads: CASSYQRDYNEQFF. DNA for the CDR3: TGTGCCAGCAGTTACCAGAGAGATTACAATGAGCAGTTCTTC. The chain joins TRBV6-6 to TRBJ2-1, with no clear D. Germline CDR1 MNHNY, CDR2 SVGAGI (reference sequence). CDR3 length: 14 residues. V was clipped by 2 bases and J by 4 bases, with 9 bases between them.

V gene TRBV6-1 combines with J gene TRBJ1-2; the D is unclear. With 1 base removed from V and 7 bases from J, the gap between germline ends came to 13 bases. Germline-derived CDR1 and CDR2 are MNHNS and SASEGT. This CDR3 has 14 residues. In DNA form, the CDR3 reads TGTGCCAGCAGTGAAGGTTGGGTGTTGGGTGGCTACACCTTC. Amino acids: CASSEGWVLGGYTF.

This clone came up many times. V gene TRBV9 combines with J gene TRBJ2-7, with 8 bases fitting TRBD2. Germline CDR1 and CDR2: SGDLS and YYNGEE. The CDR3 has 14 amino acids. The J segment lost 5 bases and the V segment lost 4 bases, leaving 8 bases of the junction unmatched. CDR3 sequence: CASSRAGVGNEQYF. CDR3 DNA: TGTGCCAGCAGCAGAGCGGGAGTAGGCAACGAGCAGTACTTC.

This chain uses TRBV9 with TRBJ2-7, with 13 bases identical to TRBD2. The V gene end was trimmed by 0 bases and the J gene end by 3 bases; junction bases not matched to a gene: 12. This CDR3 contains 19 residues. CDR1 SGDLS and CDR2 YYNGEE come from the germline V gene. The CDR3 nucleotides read TGTGCCAGCAGCGTAGCTCCTTCCGGGACTAGCGGGATCCACTACGAGCAGTACTTC. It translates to CASSVAPSGTSGIHYEQYF.

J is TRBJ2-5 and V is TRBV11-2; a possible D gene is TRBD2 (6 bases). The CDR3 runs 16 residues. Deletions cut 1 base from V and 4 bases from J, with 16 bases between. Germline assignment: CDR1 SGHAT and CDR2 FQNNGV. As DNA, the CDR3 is TGTGCCAGCAGCTTAGGCCTGGGGGGTCAAGGAGAGACCCAGTACTTC. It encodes CASSLGLGGQGETQYF.

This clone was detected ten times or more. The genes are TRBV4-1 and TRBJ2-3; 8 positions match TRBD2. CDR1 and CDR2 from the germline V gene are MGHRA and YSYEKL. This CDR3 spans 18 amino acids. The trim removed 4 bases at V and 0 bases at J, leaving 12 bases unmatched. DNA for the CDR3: TGCGCCAGCAGCCGCGGGACTAGTATTCGGGCTAGCACAGATACGCAGTATTTT. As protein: CASSRGTSIRASTDTQYF.

DNA for the CDR3: TGCAGCGTTGAGCTAGCGGGAGATACGCAGTATTTT. This encodes CSVELAGDTQYF. This chain links TRBV29-1 with TRBJ2-3; 8 nucleotides line up with TRBD2. The CDR3 is 12 residues long. Germline CDR1 SQVTM, CDR2 ANQGSEA. V was pared by 3 bases and J by 5 bases, with 1 base of the junction left unmatched.